One and the same sample provided the 18 T cell receptor beta chains below, sequenced in a study of OX40 agonist ivuxolimab in advanced cancers. Profiling relied on immunoSEQ multiplex PCR, and the TCRdb table lists in-frame clones only, not all of them. The profile shows about 14,000 clones, more than 75% of them singletons. The sequences come from CD4+ or CD8+ T cells sorted from blood, collected in a trial of the OX40 agonist ivuxolimab. Every receptor here comes from an adult with an advanced solid tumor such as melanoma, head and neck, liver or kidney cancer.

The chain uses TRBV9 and TRBJ2-7; TRBD2 matches 9 bases. This CDR3 spans 14 amino acids. Unmatched junction bases numbered 1, after V lost 2 bases and J lost 1 base. CDR1 SGDLS and CDR2 YYNGEE come from the germline V gene. The CDR3 nucleotides read TGTGCCAGCAGCGTTAGCGGGGGATCCTACGAGCAGTACTTC. Amino acid sequence: CASSVSGGSYEQYF.

The J gene is TRBJ1-1, the V gene TRBV19, with D perhaps matching TRBD1 (5 bases). CDR3 size: 11 residues. Per germline, CDR1 LNHDA and CDR2 SQIVND (reference sequence). V lost 7 bases and J lost 4, with 7 bases in between. DNA for the CDR3: TGTGCCAGTAATGGGGGCACTGAAGCTTTCTTT. This translates into CASNGGTEAFF.

The V gene is TRBV30, the J gene TRBJ2-7, with D hard to call. The length of the CDR3 is 15 residues. The germline gives CDR1 GTSNPN, CDR2 SVGIG (reference sequence). V was cut by 3 bases and J by 5 bases, with 20 bases left in between. In nucleotides, the CDR3 is TGTGCCTGGAGCCGCCACGGGTCCGTTAGGGACGAGCAGTACTTC. Its protein is CAWSRHGSVRDEQYF.

The chain recombines TRBV7-3 with TRBJ2-1; 9 positions agree with TRBD2. Germline V gene sequence: CDR1 SGHTA, CDR2 FQGTGA. The CDR3 loop spans 17 amino acids. Germline trimming cut 0 bases from V and 7 bases from J; bases unmatched to any gene: 10. The CDR3 is CASSLTRGLAGMNEQFF. Written as DNA, the CDR3 is TGTGCCAGCAGCTTAACCCGCGGGCTAGCGGGAATGAATGAGCAGTTCTTC.

CDR3 sequence: CARGRGGTGELFF. DNA for the CDR3: TGTGCCCGCGGGAGGGGGGGCACCGGGGAGCTGTTTTTT. The V call is TRBV25-1, the J call TRBJ2-2; 9 bases map to TRBD2. Germline CDR1 MGHDK, CDR2 SYGVNS. The CDR3 is 13 residues long. Trimming at V came to 11 bases and at J to 4 bases, leaving 5 bases not matched to a gene.

The V call is TRBV2, the J call TRBJ2-5, with D uncertain. This CDR3 contains 13 residues. Germline CDR1 and CDR2: SNHLY and FYNNEI. V lost 2 bases to trimming and J lost 5 bases, with 9 bases between them. For the CDR3, the DNA is TGTGCCAGCAGTGAACCTGGGGTGGAGACCCAGTACTTC. It specifies CASSEPGVETQYF.

The chain has TRBV30 and TRBJ2-1, with 9 bases identical to TRBD2. The CDR3 consists of 14 residues. The germline V gene has CDR1 GTSNPN and CDR2 SVGIG (reference sequence). The trim removed 3 bases at V and 7 bases at J, leaving 7 bases unmatched. The CDR3 here is CAWRVLAGLNEQFF. CDR3 in DNA: TGTGCCTGGAGGGTGCTAGCGGGATTAAATGAGCAGTTCTTC.

CDR3 in amino acids: CASSLGGNEQFF. CDR3 nucleotides: TGCGCCAGCAGCCTTGGGGGGAATGAGCAGTTCTTC. The rearrangement links TRBV4-1 to TRBJ2-1, with a possible D match to TRBD2 (6 bases). The CDR3 runs 12 residues. The germline gives CDR1 MGHRA, CDR2 YSYEKL. The ends were cut back, 4 bases at V and 7 bases at J, with 8 bases in the middle.

Turning to this clone: A junction boundary mismatches the germline segment, possibly from a read error. The chain couples TRBV7-9 to TRBJ2-3; 7 bases map to TRBD2. This CDR3 comprises 15 residues. CDR1 is SEHNR and CDR2 is FQNEAQ in the germline V gene (reference sequence). The CDR3 nucleotides read TGTGCCAGCAGCTTAGGGGAGACTAGCACGGATACGCAGTATTTT. Translated: CASSLGETSTDTQYF.

The chain is built from TRBV6-5 and TRBJ1-2; weak D call: TRBD1 (6 bases). CDR3 length: 15 residues. The germline V gene encodes CDR1 MNHEY and CDR2 SVGAGI. The ends were cut back, 2 bases at V and 6 bases at J, with 16 bases in the middle. DNA of the CDR3: TGTGCCAGCAGTTACATGGGAGAGGGGGTCGATGGCTACACCTTC. This translates into CASSYMGEGVDGYTF.

The rearrangement joins TRBV7-9 to TRBJ2-7, with 9 bases fitting TRBD1. The germline V gene has CDR1 SEHNR and CDR2 FQNEAQ (reference sequence). Trimming removed 3 bases from V and 3 bases from J; junction bases left unmatched: 6. The CDR3 is 15 residues long. This chain's CDR3 is CASSFLGGQGYEQYF. DNA of the CDR3: TGTGCCAGCAGCTTCCTAGGGGGACAGGGCTACGAGCAGTACTTC.

The genes are TRBV1 and TRBJ2-2; the table names TRBD2, a call not compared with the DNA. TRBV1 is assigned pseudogene status. This CDR3 is 17 amino acids long. CDR3 DNA sequence: TGCACCAGCAGCCCACCCCACGGGACTAGCGGGGGAGAGGGGCTGTTTTTT. It encodes CTSSPPHGTSGGEGLFF.

This clone was detected only once. The gene calls are TRBV5-1 and TRBJ2-1, with 7 bases identical to TRBD1. The CDR3 length is 15 residues. J was trimmed by 1 base and V by 3 bases; bases with no gene match: 4. The germline V gene has CDR1 SGHRS and CDR2 YFSETQ. The CDR3 reads CASSSQGQSYNEQFF. The CDR3 region has the DNA TGCGCCAGCAGCTCACAGGGACAGTCCTACAATGAGCAGTTCTTC.

The V call is TRBV19, the J call TRBJ2-1; TRBD2 matches 8 bases. Germline lookup yields CDR1 LNHDA and CDR2 SQIVND (reference sequence). After removal of 5 bases from V and 8 bases from J, the junction contained 11 bases not matched to a gene. The CDR3 totals 15 residues. This chain's CDR3 is CASSAGLVNVYEQFF. DNA for the CDR3: TGTGCCAGTAGTGCGGGACTAGTAAATGTCTATGAGCAGTTCTTC.

The chain couples TRBV7-2 to TRBJ2-3; D ambiguous. CDR3 length: 14 residues. Germline V gene sequence: CDR1 SGHTA, CDR2 FQGNSA. V lost 4 bases, J lost 1 base, and 9 bases lay in between. The DNA of the CDR3 is TGTGCCAGCAGCTACCACCTACGCACAGATACGCAGTATTTT. The encoded protein is CASSYHLRTDTQYF. Together with reference TRBV7-2 and TRBJ2-3, the CDR3 gives the full variable domain: GAGVSQSPSNKVTEKGKDVELRCDPISGHTALYWYRQSLGQGLEFLIYFQGNSAPDKSGLPSDRFSAERTGGSVSTLTIQRTQQEDSAVYLCASSYHLRTDTQYFGPGTRLTVL.

V gene TRBV29-1 combines with J gene TRBJ2-7, with 14 bases matching TRBD2. CDR1 and CDR2 from the germline V gene are SQVTM and ANQGSEA. V lost 3 bases, J lost 6 bases, and 25 bases stayed unmatched. The CDR3 runs to 21 residues. CDR3: CSVEFGTAGLAGALRGFEQYF. CDR3 DNA: TGCAGCGTTGAGTTCGGGACAGCGGGACTAGCGGGAGCCCTCCGGGGGTTCGAGCAGTACTTC.

The table lists this clone with a few counts. J is TRBJ1-2 and V is TRBV2, with a tentative D call TRBD1 (6 bases). Germline V CDR1 and CDR2: SNHLY, FYNNEI. Trimming cost V 10 bases and J 4 bases, with 13 bases left between them. This CDR3 is built from 12 residues. The CDR3 sequence: CANLDRTYGYTF. The CDR3 DNA is TGTGCCAACCTAGACAGGACCTATGGCTACACCTTC. The variable domain in full, completed from reference TRBV2 and TRBJ1-2, reads EPEVTQTPSHQVTQMGQEVILRCVPISNHLYFYWYRQILGQKVEFLVSFYNNEISEKSEIFDDQFSVERPDGSNFTLKIRSTKLEDSAMYFCANLDRTYGYTFGSGTRLTVV.

The rearrangement links TRBV27 to TRBJ2-3, with D tentatively TRBD1 (5 bases). The germline CDR1 and CDR2 sequences are MNHEY and SMNVEV (reference sequence). V lost 5 bases and J lost 0, with 9 bases in between. This CDR3 spans 14 amino acids. CDR3 in DNA: TGTGCCAGCAGTCCAGGGCCTAGCACAGATACGCAGTATTTT. The encoded protein is CASSPGPSTDTQYF.